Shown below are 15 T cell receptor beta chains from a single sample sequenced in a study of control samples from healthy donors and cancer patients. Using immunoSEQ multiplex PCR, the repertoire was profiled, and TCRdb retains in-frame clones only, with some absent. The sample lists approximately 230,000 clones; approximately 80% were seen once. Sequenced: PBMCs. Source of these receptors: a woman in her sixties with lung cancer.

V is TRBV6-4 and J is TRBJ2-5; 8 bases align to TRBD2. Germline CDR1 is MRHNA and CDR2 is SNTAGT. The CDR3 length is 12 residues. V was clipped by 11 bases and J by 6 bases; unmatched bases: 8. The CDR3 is CAPRGGGKTQYF. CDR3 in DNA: TGTGCCCCCCGGGGGGGCGGGAAGACCCAGTACTTC.

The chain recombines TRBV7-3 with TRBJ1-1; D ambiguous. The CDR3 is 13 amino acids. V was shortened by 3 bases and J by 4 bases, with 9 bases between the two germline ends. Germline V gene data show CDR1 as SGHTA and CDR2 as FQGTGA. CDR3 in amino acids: CASSLAEGTEAFF. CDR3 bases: TGTGCCAGCAGCTTGGCTGAGGGCACTGAAGCTTTCTTT.

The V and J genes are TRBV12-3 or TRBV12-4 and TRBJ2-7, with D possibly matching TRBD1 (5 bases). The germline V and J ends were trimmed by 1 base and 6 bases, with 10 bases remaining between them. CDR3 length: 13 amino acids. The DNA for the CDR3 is TGTGCCAGCAGTTTAGGGGTAGGGGCCGAGCAGTACTTC. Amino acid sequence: CASSLGVGAEQYF.

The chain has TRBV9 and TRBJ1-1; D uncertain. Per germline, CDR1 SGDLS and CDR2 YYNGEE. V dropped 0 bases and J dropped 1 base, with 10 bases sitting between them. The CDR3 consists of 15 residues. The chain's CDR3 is CASSVVSSPNTEAFF. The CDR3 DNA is TGTGCCAGCAGCGTAGTAAGCAGCCCGAACACTGAAGCTTTCTTT.

The CDR3 region has the DNA TGTGCCAGCAGCGTTATCCCCGGGGGCCGAGAGACCCAGTACTTC. It codes for CASSVIPGGRETQYF. This rearrangement joins TRBV9 to TRBJ2-5, with D perhaps being TRBD1 or TRBD2 (6 bases each). The length of the CDR3 is 15 residues. Trimming shortened V by 2 bases and J by 4 bases, and 15 bases separated the two germline ends. Germline loops: CDR1 SGDLS, CDR2 YYNGEE.

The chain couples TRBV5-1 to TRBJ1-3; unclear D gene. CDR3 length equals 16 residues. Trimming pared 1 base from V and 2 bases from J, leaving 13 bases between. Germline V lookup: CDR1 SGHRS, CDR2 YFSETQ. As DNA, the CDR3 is TGCGCCAGCAGCTTGCACCAGCACGGGGCTGGAAACACCATATATTTT. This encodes CASSLHQHGAGNTIYF.

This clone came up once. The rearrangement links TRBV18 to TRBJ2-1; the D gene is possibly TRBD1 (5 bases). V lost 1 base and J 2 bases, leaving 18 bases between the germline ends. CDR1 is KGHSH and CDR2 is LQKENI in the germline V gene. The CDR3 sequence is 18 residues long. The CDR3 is CASSPRNQQVSPYNEQFF. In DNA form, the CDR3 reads TGTGCCAGCTCACCACGCAACCAACAGGTTTCACCCTACAATGAGCAGTTCTTC. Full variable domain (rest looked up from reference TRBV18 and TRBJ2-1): NAGVMQNPRHLVRRRGQEARLRCSPMKGHSHVYWYRQLPEEGLKFMVYLQKENIIDESGMPKERFSAEFPKEGPSILRIQQVVRGDSAAYFCASSPRNQQVSPYNEQFFGPGTRLTVL.

The CDR3 region is CASSLDRPSGNTIYF. In DNA, the CDR3 is TGTGCCAGCAGCTTAGACAGGCCCTCTGGAAACACCATATATTTT. This chain links TRBV7-8 with TRBJ1-3, with D possibly TRBD1 on 5 matching bases. In germline, CDR1 is SGHVS, CDR2 FQNEAQ. The length of the CDR3 is 15 residues. V was shortened by 1 base and J by 0 bases, with 7 bases between the two germline ends. The full variable domain, with the rest looked up from reference TRBV7-8 and TRBJ1-3, is GAGVSQSPRYKVAKRGQDVALRCDPISGHVSLFWYQQALGQGPEFLTYFQNEAQLDKSGLPSDRFFAERPEGSVSTLKIQRTQQEDSAVYLCASSLDRPSGNTIYFGEGSWLTVV.

CDR3 residues: CASRDSGGSNEQFF. CDR3 coding DNA: TGTGCCAGCAGGGATAGCGGGGGGTCGAATGAGCAGTTCTTC. V and J are TRBV3-1 (or the pseudogene TRBV3-2) and TRBJ2-1; TRBD2 agrees at 10 bases. Germline V CDR1 and CDR2: LGHDT, YNNKEL (reference sequence). The V and J ends lost 6 bases and 7 bases, in that order; junction bases with no gene match: 6. CDR3 length equals 14 residues.

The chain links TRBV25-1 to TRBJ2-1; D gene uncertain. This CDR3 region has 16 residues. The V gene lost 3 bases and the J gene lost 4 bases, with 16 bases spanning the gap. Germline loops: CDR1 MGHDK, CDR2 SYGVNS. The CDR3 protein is CASSENKGSVYNEQFF. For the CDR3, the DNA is TGTGCCAGCAGTGAGAACAAGGGATCCGTATACAATGAGCAGTTCTTC.

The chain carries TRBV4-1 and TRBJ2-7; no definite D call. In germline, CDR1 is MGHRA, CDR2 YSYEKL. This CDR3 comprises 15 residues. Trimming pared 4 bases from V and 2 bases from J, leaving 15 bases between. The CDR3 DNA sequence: TGCGCCAGCAGCCCTCAGGTTGCCTCCCCCTACGAGCAGTACTTC. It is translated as CASSPQVASPYEQYF.

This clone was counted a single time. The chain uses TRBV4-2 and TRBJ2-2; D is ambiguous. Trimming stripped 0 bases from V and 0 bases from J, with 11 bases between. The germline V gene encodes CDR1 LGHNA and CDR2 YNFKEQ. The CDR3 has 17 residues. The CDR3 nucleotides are TGTGCCAGCAGCCAAGAAGTTCTACGAGCGAACACCGGGGAGCTGTTTTTT. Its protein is CASSQEVLRANTGELFF.

The CDR3 sequence: CASTRDKGAEAFF. The CDR3 DNA follows: TGTGCCAGCACCAGAGACAAGGGGGCTGAAGCTTTCTTT. The rearrangement joins TRBV6-5 to TRBJ1-1; a possible D gene is TRBD1 (6 bases). Deletions cut 7 bases from V and 6 bases from J, with 15 bases between. The CDR3 runs 13 residues. The germline V gene encodes CDR1 MNHEY and CDR2 SVGAGI.

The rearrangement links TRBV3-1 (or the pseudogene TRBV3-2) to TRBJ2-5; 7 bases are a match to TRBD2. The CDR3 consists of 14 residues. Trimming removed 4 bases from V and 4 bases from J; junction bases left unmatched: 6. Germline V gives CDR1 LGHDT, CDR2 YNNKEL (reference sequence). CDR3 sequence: CASSPLPGGETQYF. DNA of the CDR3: TGTGCCAGCAGCCCTCTCCCGGGGGGAGAGACCCAGTACTTC.

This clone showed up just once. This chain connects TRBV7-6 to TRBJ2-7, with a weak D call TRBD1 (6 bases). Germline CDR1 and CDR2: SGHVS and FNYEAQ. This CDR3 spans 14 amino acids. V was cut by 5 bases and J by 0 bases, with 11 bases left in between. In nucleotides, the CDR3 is TGTGCCAGCAGCGACAGGCGCCTCTCCTACGAGCAGTACTTC. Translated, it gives CASSDRRLSYEQYF.